The TCR beta chain described here comes from a study of blood T cell repertoires in COVID-19. Across the study: The cDNA or gDNA used as material had been derived from T cells, B-cell-depleted T cells, or PBMCs.

Which cohort a participant joined came from the clinical history participants gave. Either two negative PCRs, clearance, or symptom resolution qualified Cohort 3 donors as recovered. Original processing notes: Reference gene primer amplification gave estimated nucleated cell counts. This table comes from immunoSEQ multiplex PCR, and its TCRdb copy is limited to in-frame clones, with some not included. Clone size and V and J calls were adopted from that table, with D and trimming inferred from the DNA. The repertoire includes roughly 250,000 clones, over 75% of them detected once, and approximately 4.2% sits in the top ten. CDR1 is MDHEN and CDR2 is SYDVKM in the germline V gene. The length of the CDR3 is 15 residues. The V gene end was trimmed by 7 bases and the J gene end by 4 bases; junction bases not matched to a gene: 9.

V usage is TRBV28 and J usage is TRBJ1-5; TRBD1 aligns across 8 bases. Material: PBMCs or T cells enriched from blood (not recorded which). The receptor was isolated from a young woman who had recovered from COVID-19. The DNA for the CDR3 is TGTGCCAGCACCCTCCAGGGGGCCTATAATCAGCCCCAGCATTTT. It translates to CASTLQGAYNQPQHF.